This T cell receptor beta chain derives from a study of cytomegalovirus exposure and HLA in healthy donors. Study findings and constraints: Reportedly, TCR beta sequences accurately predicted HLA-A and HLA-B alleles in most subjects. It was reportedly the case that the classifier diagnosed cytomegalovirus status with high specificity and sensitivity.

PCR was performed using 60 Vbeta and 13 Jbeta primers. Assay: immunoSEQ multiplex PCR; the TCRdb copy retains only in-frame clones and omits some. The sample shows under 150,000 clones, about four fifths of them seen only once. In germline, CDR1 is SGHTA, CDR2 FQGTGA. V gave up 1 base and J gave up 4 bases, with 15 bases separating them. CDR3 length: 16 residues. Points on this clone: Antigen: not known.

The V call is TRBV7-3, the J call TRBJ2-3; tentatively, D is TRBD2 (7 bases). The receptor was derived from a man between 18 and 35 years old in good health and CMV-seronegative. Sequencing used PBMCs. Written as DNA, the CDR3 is TGTGCCAGCAGCTTAAATGTGGGGGGGCCCGCAGATACGCAGTATTTT. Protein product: CASSLNVGGPADTQYF.